This paragraph covers one T cell receptor beta chain sequence. The antigen is not known. These data are taken from a study of somatic mutations in cytotoxic T cells in rheumatoid arthritis. General study points: A single CD8+ clone exceeded 20% of CD8+ cells in 8 of 65 patients.

CDR3 length equals 13 residues. Germline V gene sequence: CDR1 SGDLS, CDR2 YYNGEE. J was trimmed by 10 bases and V by 0 bases; bases with no gene match: 6. Sequencing was performed with immunoSEQ multiplex PCR; in TCRdb, only in-frame clones are kept and a portion is missing. The sample holds just over 30,000 clones, roughly four fifths seen once. The gene calls are TRBV9 and TRBJ1-1; 7 bases are a match to TRBD1. This receptor was obtained from an adult with rheumatoid arthritis. What was sequenced was CD8+ T cells sorted from blood. The CDR3 region is CASSVDEGAGAFF. CDR3 DNA: TGTGCCAGCAGCGTAGACGAGGGGGCGGGAGCTTTCTTT.